The 11 T cell receptor beta chains below were found in one sample sequenced in a study of regulatory T cells in long-lasting Graves disease. TCR beta libraries were built with iRepertoire HTBI primers and Arm-PCR of CDR3 regions. MiXCR was run by TCRdb on the multiplex PCR reads, yielding one entry per CDR3 protein. The table includes 550,000 or so distinct CDR3 sequences, around 12% detected once. Time point indicated: newly diagnosed GD, antithyroid drugs for less than 3 months. PBMC-extracted RNA yielded the TCR library. These data also featured in a second study, about T cells in Graves' hyperthyroidism and ophthalmopathy.

The material was peripheral blood mononuclear cells (PBMCs), obtained at new diagnosis, from a patient treated with antithyroid drugs. These receptors all stem from a woman aged 30 to 39 with Graves disease.

This clonotype was found a few times. This chain joins TRBV6-2 or TRBV6-3 and TRBJ1-5; D is unresolved. Germline CDR1 and CDR2: MNHEY and SVGEGT. V lost 2 bases, J lost 7 bases, and 3 bases lay in between. This CDR3 comprises 11 residues. The DNA of the CDR3 is TGTGCCAGCAGTTACCCCCAGCCCCAGCATTTT. Its translation: CASSYPQPQHF.

This chain links TRBV4-3 with TRBJ2-4; perhaps TRBD2 as D (7 bases). Germline CDR1 and CDR2: LGHNA and YSLEER. V lost 5 bases to trimming and J lost 3 bases, with 20 bases between them. CDR3 length equals 17 residues. The CDR3 region has the DNA TGCGCCAGCAGCAAAGGAGTTGGGGGAGGGGGCAAAAACATTCAGTACTTC. Protein product: CASSKGVGGGGKNIQYF.

This clonotype was detected many times. V gene TRBV10-2 combines with J gene TRBJ2-1; TRBD2 matches 11 bases. CDR1 WSHSY and CDR2 SAAADI come from the germline V gene. The length of the CDR3 is 15 residues. Trimming removed 8 bases from V and 4 bases from J; junction bases left unmatched: 7. CDR3 region: CASVMTSGTYNEQFF. CDR3 nucleotides: TGCGCCAGCGTAATGACTAGCGGGACGTACAATGAGCAGTTCTTC.

This clonotype has a handful of counts. The chain recombines TRBV20-1 with TRBJ2-7; D may be TRBD2 (6 bases). Germline lookup yields CDR1 DFQATT and CDR2 SNEGSKA (reference sequence). CDR3 length equals 11 residues. V dropped 1 base and J dropped 9 bases, with 10 bases sitting between them. The CDR3: CSARGGGRQYF. The CDR3 coding sequence is TGCAGTGCTAGAGGGGGAGGTAGGCAGTACTTC.

This clonotype has ten or more counts. This chain links TRBV4-3 with TRBJ1-4; a weak D match, TRBD1 (6 bases). Germline V CDR1 and CDR2: LGHNA, YSLEER. Between the trimmed V and J ends, which lost 3 bases and 8 bases, there was a span of 10 bases. The CDR3 sequence is 13 residues long. CDR3 bases: TGCGCCAGCAGCCACGAACAGGGCGAAAAACTGTTTTTT. Amino acid sequence: CASSHEQGEKLFF.

This clonotype has ten or more counts. This chain uses TRBV27 with TRBJ1-1; TRBD1 agrees at 9 bases. The germline gives CDR1 MNHEY, CDR2 SMNVEV (reference sequence). This CDR3 region has 16 residues. The trim removed 5 bases at V and 4 bases at J, leaving 11 bases unmatched. CDR3 loop: CASSPDRGCCFTEAFF. CDR3 nucleotide sequence: TGTGCCAGCAGTCCCGACAGGGGGTGCTGTTTCACTGAAGCTTTCTTT.

There are many counts of this clonotype. The chain couples TRBV5-6 to TRBJ1-1; D is undetermined. The V gene lost 0 bases and the J gene lost 1 base, with 13 bases spanning the gap. In germline, CDR1 is SGHDT, CDR2 YYEEEE. This CDR3 has 16 amino acids. The CDR3 here is CASSLGPGSSNTEAFF. The CDR3 coding sequence is TGTGCCAGCAGCTTGGGCCCGGGATCCTCGAACACTGAAGCTTTCTTT.

This clonotype occurred many times. This sequence joins TRBV15 and TRBJ1-6; D not resolved. Germline CDR1 and CDR2: LNHNV and YYDKDF (reference sequence). The CDR3 has 12 amino acids. Trimming pared 3 bases from V and 7 bases from J, leaving 4 bases between. CDR3 coding DNA: TGTGCCACCAGCAGCCAAAATTCACCCCTCCACTTT. Residues: CATSSQNSPLHF.

This clonotype was picked up many times. The CDR3 reads CASSSDRVKAFF. The CDR3 DNA is TGTGCCAGCAGCTCCGACAGGGTCAAGGCTTTCTTT. This chain connects TRBV7-9 to TRBJ1-1; 7 bases map to TRBD1. Looked up from germline, CDR1 is SEHNR and CDR2 is FQNEAQ (reference sequence). V trimming: 4 bases; J trimming: 11 bases; junction bases outside the gene matches: 7. This CDR3 is 12 amino acids long.

This clonotype was detected a few times. This chain joins TRBV28 and TRBJ1-2, with a tentative D call TRBD1 (5 bases). This CDR3 contains 12 residues. V shed 8 bases and J shed 4 bases, with 11 bases lying between them. Germline values: CDR1 MDHEN, CDR2 SYDVKM. The CDR3 nucleotides are TGTGCCAGCGGCGGGGCTTTCTATGGCTACACCTTC. It translates to CASGGAFYGYTF.

This clonotype has a handful of counts. The V and J genes are TRBV6-2 or TRBV6-3 and TRBJ1-2, with D perhaps TRBD1 (5 bases). This CDR3 has 13 amino acids. Per germline, CDR1 MNHEY and CDR2 SVGEGT. Trimming took 5 bases from V and 4 from J, leaving 11 bases between them. CDR3: CASSGGVFYGYTF. The CDR3 DNA reads TGTGCCAGCAGTGGGGGGGTCTTCTATGGCTACACCTTC.